These 21 T cell receptor beta chains were sequenced from one sample in a study of OX40 agonist ivuxolimab in advanced cancers. Clones were read by immunoSEQ multiplex PCR, and TCRdb kept only the in-frame ones, dropping some. The sample lists approximately 50,000 clones; 70% to 90% were seen once. The sample here was CD4+ or CD8+ T cells sorted from blood, taken in a trial of the OX40 agonist ivuxolimab. The receptors derive from an adult with an advanced solid tumor such as melanoma, head and neck, liver or kidney cancer.

The rearrangement joins TRBV19 to TRBJ1-1; unclear D gene. Trimming removed 9 bases from V and 0 bases from J, with 14 bases in between. This CDR3 region has 14 residues. The germline V gene encodes CDR1 LNHDA and CDR2 SQIVND (reference sequence). This chain's CDR3 is CASQAEEMNTEAFF. The CDR3 nucleotides are TGTGCCAGCCAGGCGGAAGAAATGAACACTGAAGCTTTCTTT.

The V and J genes are TRBV19 and TRBJ1-5; TRBD1 matches at 10 bases. Germline V gene sequence: CDR1 LNHDA, CDR2 SQIVND (reference sequence). The V and J ends lost 5 bases and 4 bases, in that order; junction bases with no gene match: 8. The CDR3 is made up of 16 amino acids. The CDR3 DNA is TGTGCCAGTAGTCTCCTCGGACAGGGGGGAAATCAGCCCCAGCATTTT. It encodes CASSLLGQGGNQPQHF. Using reference TRBV19 and TRBJ1-5 for the parts outside the CDR3, the full variable domain is DGGITQSPKYLFRKEGQNVTLSCEQNLNHDAMYWYRQDPGQGLRLIYYSQIVNDFQKGDIAEGYSVSREKKESFPLTVTSAQKNPTAFYLCASSLLGQGGNQPQHFGDGTRLSIL.

This clone was seen more than once but under ten times. The chain is built from TRBV7-9 and TRBJ1-2; the D is unclear. The CDR3 is made up of 13 amino acids. Trimming took 3 bases from V and 4 from J, leaving 9 bases between them. Germline CDR1 SEHNR, CDR2 FQNEAQ (reference sequence). The CDR3 DNA sequence: TGTGCCAGCAGCTTTTTAGAAACCTATGGCTACACCTTC. Translated, it gives CASSFLETYGYTF.

This clone turned up a few times. The chain couples TRBV23-1 to TRBJ2-7, with D perhaps being TRBD1 or TRBD2 (5 bases each). TRBV23-1 has ORF status, its function being uncertain. The CDR3 loop spans 14 amino acids. The V and J ends lost 6 bases and 2 bases respectively, with 14 bases between them. The DNA for the CDR3 is TGCGCCAGCAGCCGGGACCAAATACCCTACGAGCAGTACTTC. This codes for CASSRDQIPYEQYF.

J is TRBJ2-3 and V is TRBV11-2, with TRBD2 matching 9 bases. There are 14 residues in the CDR3. The V and J ends lost 3 bases and 5 bases, in that order; junction bases with no gene match: 3. CDR1 is SGHAT and CDR2 is FQNNGV in the germline V gene. The CDR3 nucleotides are TGTGCCAGCAGCTTTTTAGCGGGAGTAGATACGCAGTATTTT. Residues: CASSFLAGVDTQYF.

The chain uses TRBV19 and TRBJ2-7, with 10 bases identical to TRBD1. The V gene end was trimmed by 6 bases and the J gene end by 1 base; junction bases not matched to a gene: 3. This CDR3 is built from 14 residues. The V gene's germline CDR1 is LNHDA and CDR2 SQIVND (reference sequence). The DNA of the CDR3 is TGTGCCAGTAGGGGACAGGGGAGGTCCTACGAGCAGTACTTC. It is translated as CASRGQGRSYEQYF.

This chain connects TRBV7-9 to TRBJ2-3; D is perhaps TRBD2 (5 bases). The length of the CDR3 is 14 residues. Germline values: CDR1 SEHNR, CDR2 FQNEAQ (reference sequence). Trimming took off 5 bases at V and 6 bases at J, with 15 bases between the two ends. CDR3 DNA sequence: TGTGCCAGCAGCCCTGACGGGCCGGGGGATACGCAGTATTTT. Amino acids: CASSPDGPGDTQYF. The full variable domain, its missing parts supplied by reference TRBV7-9 and TRBJ2-3, is DTGVSQNPRHKITKRGQNVTFRCDPISEHNRLYWYRQTLGQGPEFLTYFQNEAQLEKSRLLSDRFSAERPKGSFSTLEIQRTEQGDSAMYLCASSPDGPGDTQYFGPGTRLTVL.

This chain joins TRBV25-1 and TRBJ2-2; TRBD2 agrees at 7 bases. The CDR3 spans 13 residues. From germline, CDR1 is MGHDK and CDR2 SYGVNS. Trimming took 5 bases from V and 5 from J; bases not matched to a gene: 2. CDR3 sequence (DNA): TGTGCCAGCAGTCGGGAGGTTACCGGGGAGCTGTTTTTT. Amino acids: CASSREVTGELFF.

The chain employs TRBV5-1 and TRBJ2-7; a possible D gene is TRBD2 (6 bases). Trimming took off 4 bases at V and 1 base at J, with 12 bases between the two ends. Germline CDR1 SGHRS, CDR2 YFSETQ. The length of the CDR3 is 14 residues. CDR3 loop: CASSTVGGSYEQYF. In DNA form, the CDR3 reads TGCGCCAGCAGCACCGTAGGAGGGTCCTACGAGCAGTACTTC.

This rearrangement joins TRBV2 to TRBJ1-2, with a weak D call TRBD1 (6 bases). Germline lookup yields CDR1 SNHLY and CDR2 FYNNEI. V lost 6 bases and J 8 bases, leaving 16 bases between the germline ends. The length of the CDR3 is 13 residues. CDR3 loop: CASRATGYGGYTF. In DNA, the CDR3 is TGTGCCAGCAGAGCTACAGGGTACGGAGGCTACACCTTC.

The gene calls are TRBV5-1 and TRBJ2-3; 9 nucleotides line up with TRBD2. This CDR3 contains 13 residues. After removal of 8 bases from V and 2 bases from J, the junction contained 3 bases not matched to a gene. Germline-derived CDR1 and CDR2 are SGHRS and YFSETQ. The CDR3: CASRGRATDTQYF. The CDR3 DNA follows: TGCGCCAGTCGCGGGAGGGCCACAGATACGCAGTATTTT.

This chain connects TRBV5-4 to TRBJ2-7; the match to TRBD2 covers 7 bases. J was trimmed by 5 bases and V by 4 bases; bases with no gene match: 15. This CDR3 is 16 amino acids long. Germline CDR1 SGHNT, CDR2 YYREEE (reference sequence). The CDR3 sequence is CASSPEGGRAGDEQYF. The CDR3 coding sequence is TGTGCCAGCAGCCCGGAGGGTGGCAGGGCGGGAGACGAGCAGTACTTC.

The rearrangement joins TRBV28 to TRBJ1-1; D unresolved. Trimming pared 5 bases from V and 5 bases from J, leaving 12 bases between. The CDR3 is 13 amino acids. Germline CDR1 reads MDHEN; CDR2 reads SYDVKM. For the CDR3, the DNA is TGTGCCAGCAGTCCCGCGGTTCGGACTGAAGCTTTCTTT. It is translated as CASSPAVRTEAFF.

The rearrangement uses TRBV2 and TRBJ1-3; 8 positions agree with TRBD1. Germline trimming cut 2 bases from V and 0 bases from J; bases unmatched to any gene: 9. This CDR3 is 18 amino acids long. The V gene's germline CDR1 is SNHLY and CDR2 FYNNEI. The CDR3 coding sequence is TGTGCCAGCAGTGAATGGGCCAGGACAGGGCGCTCTGGAAACACCATATATTTT. Translation gives CASSEWARTGRSGNTIYF.

The V gene is TRBV15, the J gene TRBJ2-2, with D uncertain. Germline V gene lookup returns CDR1 LNHNV and CDR2 YYDKDF (reference sequence). CDR3 size: 14 residues. V lost 0 bases and J lost 5, with 7 bases in between. CDR3 residues: CATSRDRPTGELFF. Here the CDR3 DNA reads TGTGCCACCAGCAGAGATAGACCTACCGGGGAGCTGTTTTTT.

The chain employs TRBV19 and TRBJ1-2, with TRBD1 identical over 10 bases. V was pared by 5 bases and J by 5 bases, with 8 bases of the junction left unmatched. The CDR3 is 15 residues long. CDR1 is LNHDA and CDR2 is SQIVND in the germline V gene (reference sequence). In nucleotides, the CDR3 is TGTGCCAGTAGTCTCGGGACAGGGGATAGTTATGGCTACACCTTC. Residues: CASSLGTGDSYGYTF.

This chain uses TRBV25-1 with TRBJ1-1, with D perhaps TRBD1 (6 bases). Trimming left V 7 bases short and J 11 bases short, with 17 bases between. CDR1 and CDR2 (germline): MGHDK, SYGVNS. The CDR3 is made up of 12 amino acids. CDR3 in DNA: TGTGCCAGCACCGCAGGGGTTGCCCGGGCTTTCTTT. Encoded protein: CASTAGVARAFF.

This sequence joins TRBV29-1 and TRBJ2-7, with D unclear. From germline, CDR1 is SQVTM and CDR2 ANQGSEA. V lost 5 bases and J 1 base, leaving 12 bases between the germline ends. The CDR3 has 13 amino acids. In nucleotides, the CDR3 is TGCAGCGTTACCTCCGTGGGTTCCTACGAGCAGTACTTC. Its translation: CSVTSVGSYEQYF.

V is TRBV30 and J is TRBJ1-5, with 7 positions matching TRBD1. The CDR3 has 14 residues. The trim removed 2 bases at V and 4 bases at J, leaving 5 bases unmatched. Germline V lookup: CDR1 GTSNPN, CDR2 SVGIG (reference sequence). Here the CDR3 reads CAWSLGQPNQPQHF. CDR3 DNA sequence: TGTGCCTGGAGTCTGGGACAGCCGAATCAGCCCCAGCATTTT.

This chain uses TRBV28 with TRBJ2-7, with TRBD1 matching 7 bases. The CDR3 is 15 amino acids. Losses at the gene ends were 5 bases for V and 4 bases for J; bases not matched to a gene: 11. Germline CDR1 MDHEN, CDR2 SYDVKM. The CDR3 coding sequence is TGTGCCAGCAGTCACTCGGGACAGACACGTTACGAGCAGTACTTC. Amino acid sequence: CASSHSGQTRYEQYF.

The J gene is TRBJ1-2, the V gene TRBV6-6; no definite D call. This CDR3 contains 14 residues. V gave up 6 bases and J gave up 0 bases, with 11 bases separating them. Germline loops: CDR1 MNHNY, CDR2 SVGAGI (reference sequence). CDR3 nucleotides: TGTGCCAGCAGCCGACTGGGGACTAACTATGGCTACACCTTC. This sequence encodes CASSRLGTNYGYTF.